This T cell receptor beta chain came from a study of neurological immune-mediated disorders. This clonotype came up many times. TCRdb recomputed calls from the 5' RACE reads with MiXCR, one row per CDR3 protein. This sample has about 66,000 distinct CDR3 sequences, with 5.2% found just once. This CDR3 is 15 amino acids long. Germline assignment: CDR1 DFQATT and CDR2 SNEGSKA (reference sequence). Trimming took 1 base from V and 1 from J; bases not matched to a gene: 4. Sequencing input: PBMCs. The TCR comes from a woman aged 30 to 39 with multiple sclerosis. The gene calls are TRBV20-1 and TRBJ2-5; TRBD2 agrees at 9 bases. The chain's CDR3 is CSARAASGAQETQYF. DNA of the CDR3: TGCAGTGCTAGAGCCGCTAGCGGGGCCCAAGAGACCCAGTACTTC.